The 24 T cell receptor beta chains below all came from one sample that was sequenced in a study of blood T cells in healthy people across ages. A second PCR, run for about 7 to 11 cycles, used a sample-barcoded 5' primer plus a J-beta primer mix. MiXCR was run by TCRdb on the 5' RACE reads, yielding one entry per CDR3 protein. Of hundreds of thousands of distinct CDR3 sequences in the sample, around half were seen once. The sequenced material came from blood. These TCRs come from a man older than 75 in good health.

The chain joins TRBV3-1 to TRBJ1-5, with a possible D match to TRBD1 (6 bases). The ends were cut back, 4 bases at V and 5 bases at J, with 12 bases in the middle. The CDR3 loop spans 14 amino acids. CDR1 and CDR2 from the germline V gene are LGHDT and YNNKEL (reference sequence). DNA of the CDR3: TGTGCCAGCAGCCGGGACACAGAAGATCAGCCCCAGCATTTT. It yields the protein CASSRDTEDQPQHF.

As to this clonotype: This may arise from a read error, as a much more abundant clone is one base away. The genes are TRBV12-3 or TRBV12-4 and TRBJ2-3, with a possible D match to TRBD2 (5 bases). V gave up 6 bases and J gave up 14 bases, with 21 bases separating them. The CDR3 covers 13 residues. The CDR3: CASSLSRADAGYF. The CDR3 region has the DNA TGTGCCAGCAGCCTAAGTAGGGCGGATGCGGGGTATTTT.

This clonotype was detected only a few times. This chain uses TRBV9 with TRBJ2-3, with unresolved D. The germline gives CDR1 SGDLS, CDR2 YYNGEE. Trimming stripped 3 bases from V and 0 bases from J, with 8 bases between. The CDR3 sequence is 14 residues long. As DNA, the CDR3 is TGTGCCAGCAGCGGAGAGGTTAGCACAGATACGCAGTATTTT. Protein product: CASSGEVSTDTQYF. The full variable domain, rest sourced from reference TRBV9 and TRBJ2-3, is DSGVTQTPKHLITATGQRVTLRCSPRSGDLSVYWYQQSLDQGLQFLIQYYNGEERAKGNILERFSAQQFPDLHSELNLSSLELGDSALYFCASSGEVSTDTQYFGPGTRLTVL.

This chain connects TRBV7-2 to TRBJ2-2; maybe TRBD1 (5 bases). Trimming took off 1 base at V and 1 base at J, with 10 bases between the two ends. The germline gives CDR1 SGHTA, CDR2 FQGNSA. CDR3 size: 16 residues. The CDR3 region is CASSLVGQVNTGELFF. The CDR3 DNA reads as TGTGCCAGCAGCTTAGTGGGGCAGGTGAACACCGGGGAGCTGTTTTTT.

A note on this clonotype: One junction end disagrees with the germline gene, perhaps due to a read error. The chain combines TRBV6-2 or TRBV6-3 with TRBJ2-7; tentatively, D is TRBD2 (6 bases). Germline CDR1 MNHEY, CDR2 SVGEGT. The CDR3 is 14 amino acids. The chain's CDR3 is CAGSPGGYSYEQYF. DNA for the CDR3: TGTGCCGGCAGCCCTGGGGGGTACTCCTACGAGCAGTACTTC.

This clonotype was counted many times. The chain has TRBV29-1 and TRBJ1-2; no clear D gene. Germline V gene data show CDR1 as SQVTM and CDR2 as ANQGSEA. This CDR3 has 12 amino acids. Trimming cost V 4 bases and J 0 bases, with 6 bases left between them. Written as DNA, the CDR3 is TGCAGCGTTGTTACCCCTAACTATGGCTACACCTTC. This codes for CSVVTPNYGYTF.

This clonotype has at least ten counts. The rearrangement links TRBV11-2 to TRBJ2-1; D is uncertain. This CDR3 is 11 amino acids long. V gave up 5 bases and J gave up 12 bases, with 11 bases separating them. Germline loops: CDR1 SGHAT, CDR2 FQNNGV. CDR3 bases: TGTGCCAGCAGCCCGGGCCAAAGGCAGTTCTTC. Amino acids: CASSPGQRQFF. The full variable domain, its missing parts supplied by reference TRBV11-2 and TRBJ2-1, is EAGVAQSPRYKIIEKRQSVAFWCNPISGHATLYWYQQILGQGPKLLIQFQNNGVVDDSQLPKDRFSAERLKGVDSTLKIQPAKLEDSAVYLCASSPGQRQFFGPGTRLTVL.

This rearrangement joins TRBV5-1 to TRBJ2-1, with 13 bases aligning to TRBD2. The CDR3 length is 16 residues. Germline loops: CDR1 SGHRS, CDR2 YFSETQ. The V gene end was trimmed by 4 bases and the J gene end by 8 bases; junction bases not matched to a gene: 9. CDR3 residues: CASSPRTSGSGDEQFF. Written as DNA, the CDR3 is TGCGCCAGCAGCCCACGGACTAGCGGGAGTGGTGATGAGCAGTTCTTC. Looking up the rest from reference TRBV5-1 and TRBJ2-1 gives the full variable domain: KAGVTQTPRYLIKTRGQQVTLSCSPISGHRSVSWYQQTPGQGLQFLFEYFSETQRNKGNFPGRFSGRQFSNSRSEMNVSTLELGDSALYLCASSPRTSGSGDEQFFGPGTRLTVL.

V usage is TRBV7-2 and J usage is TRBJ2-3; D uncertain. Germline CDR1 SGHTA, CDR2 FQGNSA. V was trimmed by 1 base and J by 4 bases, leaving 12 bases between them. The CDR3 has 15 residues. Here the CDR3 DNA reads TGTGCCAGCAGCTTAGGCGGTGATTCCCCAGATACGCAGTATTTT. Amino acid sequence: CASSLGGDSPDTQYF.

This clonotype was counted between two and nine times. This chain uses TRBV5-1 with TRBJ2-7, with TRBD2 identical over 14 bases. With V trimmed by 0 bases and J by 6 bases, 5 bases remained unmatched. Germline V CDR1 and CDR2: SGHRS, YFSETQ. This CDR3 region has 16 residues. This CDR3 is CASSLVGTSGSGEQYF. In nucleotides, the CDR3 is TGCGCCAGCAGCTTGGTTGGGACTAGCGGGAGTGGCGAGCAGTACTTC.

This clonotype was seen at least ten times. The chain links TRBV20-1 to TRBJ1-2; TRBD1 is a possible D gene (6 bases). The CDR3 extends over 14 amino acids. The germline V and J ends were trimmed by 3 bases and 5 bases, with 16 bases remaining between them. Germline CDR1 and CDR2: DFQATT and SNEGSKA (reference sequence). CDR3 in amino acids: CSASTEGGLYGYTF. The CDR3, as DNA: TGCAGTGCTAGCACAGAGGGGGGCCTATATGGCTACACCTTC.

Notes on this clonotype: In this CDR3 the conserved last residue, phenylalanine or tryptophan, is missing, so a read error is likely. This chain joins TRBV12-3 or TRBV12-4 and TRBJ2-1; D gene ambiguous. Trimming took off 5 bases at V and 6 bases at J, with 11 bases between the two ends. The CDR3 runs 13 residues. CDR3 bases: TGTGCCAGCAGTCCGACCGTGATCAATGAGCAGTTCTCC. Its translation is CASSPTVINEQFS.

DNA of the CDR3: TGTGCCAGCAGCTCCGGAGGGAGTCGTGGCTACACCTTC. Translated, it gives CASSSGGSRGYTF. The rearrangement links TRBV6-2 or TRBV6-3 to TRBJ1-2; unclear D gene. CDR1 and CDR2 from the germline V gene are MNHEY and SVGEGT. The germline V and J ends were trimmed by 6 bases and 7 bases, with 15 bases remaining between them. CDR3 length: 13 amino acids.

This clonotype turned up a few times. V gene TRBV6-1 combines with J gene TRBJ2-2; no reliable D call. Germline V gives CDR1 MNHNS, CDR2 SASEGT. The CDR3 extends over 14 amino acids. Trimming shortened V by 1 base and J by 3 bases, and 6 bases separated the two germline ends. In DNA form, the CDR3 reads TGTGCCAGCAGTGAAGGTTGGGACACCGGGGAGCTGTTTTTT. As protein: CASSEGWDTGELFF.

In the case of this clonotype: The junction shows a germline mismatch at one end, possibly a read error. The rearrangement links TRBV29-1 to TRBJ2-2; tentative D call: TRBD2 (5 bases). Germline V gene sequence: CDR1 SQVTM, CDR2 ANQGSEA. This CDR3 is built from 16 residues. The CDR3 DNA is TGCAGCGTTGAATCGGCAGGCCTAATTAACACCGGGAAGCTGTTTTTT. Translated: CSVESAGLINTGKLFF.

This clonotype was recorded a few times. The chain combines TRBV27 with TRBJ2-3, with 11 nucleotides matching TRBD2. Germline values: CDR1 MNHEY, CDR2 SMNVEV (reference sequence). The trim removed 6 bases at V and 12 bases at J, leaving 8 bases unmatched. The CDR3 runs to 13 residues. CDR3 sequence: CASRHLLAGAQYF. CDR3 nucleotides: TGTGCCAGCAGGCACCTACTAGCGGGAGCACAGTATTTT.

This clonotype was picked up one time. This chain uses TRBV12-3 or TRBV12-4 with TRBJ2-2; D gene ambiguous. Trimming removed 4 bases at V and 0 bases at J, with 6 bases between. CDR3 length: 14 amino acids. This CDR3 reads CASSSPPNTGELFF. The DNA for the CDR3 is TGTGCCAGCAGTTCGCCCCCGAACACCGGGGAGCTGTTTTTT.

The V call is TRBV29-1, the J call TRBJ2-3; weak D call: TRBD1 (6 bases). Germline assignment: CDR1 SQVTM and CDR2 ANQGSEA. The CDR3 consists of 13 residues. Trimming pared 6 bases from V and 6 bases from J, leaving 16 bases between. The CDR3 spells CSVDFLRGDTQYF. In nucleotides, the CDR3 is TGCAGCGTGGATTTCTTGAGGGGGGATACGCAGTATTTT.

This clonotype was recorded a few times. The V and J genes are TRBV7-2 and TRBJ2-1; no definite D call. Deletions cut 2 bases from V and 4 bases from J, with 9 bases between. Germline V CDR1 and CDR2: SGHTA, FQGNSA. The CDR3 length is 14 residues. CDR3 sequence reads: CASSLRLEYNEQFF. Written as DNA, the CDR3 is TGTGCCAGCAGCTTACGGCTAGAATACAATGAGCAGTTCTTC. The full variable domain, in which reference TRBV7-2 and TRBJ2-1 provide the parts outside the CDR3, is GAGVSQSPSNKVTEKGKDVELRCDPISGHTALYWYRQSLGQGLEFLIYFQGNSAPDKSGLPSDRFSAERTGGSVSTLTIQRTQQEDSAVYLCASSLRLEYNEQFFGPGTRLTVL.

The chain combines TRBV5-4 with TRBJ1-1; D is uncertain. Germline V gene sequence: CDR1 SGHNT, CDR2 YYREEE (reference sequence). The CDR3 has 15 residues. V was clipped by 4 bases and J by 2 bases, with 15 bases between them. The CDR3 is CASSPPGGRNTEAFF. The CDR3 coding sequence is TGTGCCAGCAGCCCCCCTGGAGGGCGAAACACTGAAGCTTTCTTT.

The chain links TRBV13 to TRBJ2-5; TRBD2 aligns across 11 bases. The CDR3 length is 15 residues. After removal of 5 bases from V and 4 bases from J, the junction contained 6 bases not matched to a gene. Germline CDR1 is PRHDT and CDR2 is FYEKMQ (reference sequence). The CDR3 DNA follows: TGTGCCAGCAGCCCGGGACTAGCGGAGGGAGAGACCCAGTACTTC. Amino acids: CASSPGLAEGETQYF. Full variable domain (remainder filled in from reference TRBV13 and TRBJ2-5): AAGVIQSPRHLIKEKRETATLKCYPIPRHDTVYWYQQGPGQDPQFLISFYEKMQSDKGSIPDRFSAQQFSDYHSELNMSSLELGDSALYFCASSPGLAEGETQYFGPGTRLLVL.

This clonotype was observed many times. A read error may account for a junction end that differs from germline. CDR3 region: CASSQDSGYEQYF. In DNA form, the CDR3 reads TGTGCCAGCAGTCAGGACAGCGGGTACGAGCAGTACTTC. V and J are TRBV4-3 and TRBJ2-7, with D tentatively TRBD1 or TRBD2 (6 bases each). From germline, CDR1 is LGHNA and CDR2 YSLEER. The CDR3 spans 13 residues.

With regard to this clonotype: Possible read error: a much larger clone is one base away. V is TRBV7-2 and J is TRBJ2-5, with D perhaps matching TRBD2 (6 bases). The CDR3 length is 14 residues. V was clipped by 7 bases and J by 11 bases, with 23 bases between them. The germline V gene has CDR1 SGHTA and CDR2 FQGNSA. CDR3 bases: TGTGCCAGCATCAAGACTAGTTCAGGCAATGAGCAGTACTTC. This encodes CASIKTSSGNEQYF.

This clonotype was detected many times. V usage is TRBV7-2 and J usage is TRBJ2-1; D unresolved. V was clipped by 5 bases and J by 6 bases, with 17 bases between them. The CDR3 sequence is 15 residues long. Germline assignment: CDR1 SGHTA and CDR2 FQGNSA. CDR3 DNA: TGTGCCAGCAGCCCTATGGCGGCGTCTGGCAATGAGCAGTTCTTC. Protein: CASSPMAASGNEQFF.